This TCR beta chain derives from a study of T cell responses to AZD1222 COVID-19 vaccine. TCRdb keeps only in-frame clones here, not all; method: immunoSEQ multiplex PCR. The repertoire includes approximately 130,000 clones, roughly 93% of them detected once, and around 3.1% sits in the top ten. Germline assignment: CDR1 KGHDR and CDR2 SFDVKD. This CDR3 comprises 13 residues. The ends were cut back, 7 bases at V and 6 bases at J, with 14 bases in the middle. The sequencing here drew on peripheral blood, taken on day 0 of AZD1222 vaccination. This TCR was sampled from an adult in good health. The V call is TRBV24-1, the J call TRBJ1-2; D is uncertain. The CDR3 DNA reads TGTGCCACCAGCGGCGGAGCCGGCGATGGCTACACCTTC. Translated, it gives CATSGGAGDGYTF.